This passage covers 24 T cell receptor beta chains from one sample sequenced in a study of T cells in Graves' hyperthyroidism and ophthalmopathy. Researchers took RNA transcripts and amplified the TCR beta CDR3 regions from them. The primer set for the first-round RT-PCR of the TCR CDR3 was HTBI. TCRdb re-called the multiplex PCR reads with MiXCR, one entry per CDR3 protein. The data show around 690,000 distinct CDR3 sequences, around 15% seen once. Specimen: blood. These receptors were collected from a man aged 45-65 years with Graves' hyperthyroidism.

This clonotype came up many times. The chain has TRBV27 and TRBJ2-3, with D unclear. Germline values: CDR1 MNHEY, CDR2 SMNVEV (reference sequence). This CDR3 spans 13 amino acids. V lost 3 bases and J lost 4, with 8 bases in between. In nucleotides, the CDR3 is TGTGCCAGCAGTTTCCTTTCCTCAGATACGCAGTATTTT. This gives the protein CASSFLSSDTQYF.

The rearrangement joins TRBV20-1 to TRBJ2-3, with unresolved D. The CDR3 spans 14 residues. Trimming shortened V by 7 bases and J by 0 bases, and 14 bases separated the two germline ends. From germline, CDR1 is DFQATT and CDR2 SNEGSKA (reference sequence). CDR3 nucleotides: TGCAGTGTTATTTCCGGGTCTAGCACAGATACGCAGTATTTT. Translation: CSVISGSSTDTQYF.

The chain joins TRBV28 to TRBJ2-1; D is ambiguous. CDR3 length: 15 residues. Germline loops: CDR1 MDHEN, CDR2 SYDVKM. Trimming removed 7 bases from V and 6 bases from J, with 19 bases in between. This CDR3 reads CASIPPINLGNEQFF. The CDR3 DNA reads as TGTGCCAGCATCCCGCCGATAAACCTGGGCAATGAGCAGTTCTTC.

This clonotype came up many times. The V call is TRBV2, the J call TRBJ2-1; D is possibly TRBD1 (5 bases). The CDR3 sequence is 14 residues long. The germline V and J ends were trimmed by 4 bases and 4 bases, with 11 bases remaining between them. Germline CDR1 SNHLY, CDR2 FYNNEI. The chain's CDR3 is CASSAGFRYNEQFF. Written as DNA, the CDR3 is TGTGCCAGCAGTGCAGGGTTTAGGTACAATGAGCAGTTCTTC. Full variable domain (rest looked up from reference TRBV2 and TRBJ2-1): EPEVTQTPSHQVTQMGQEVILRCVPISNHLYFYWYRQILGQKVEFLVSFYNNEISEKSEIFDDQFSVERPDGSNFTLKIRSTKLEDSAMYFCASSAGFRYNEQFFGPGTRLTVL.

About this clonotype itself: The junction does not match germline at one end; this may be a read error. V and J are TRBV6-1 and TRBJ2-5; 12 nucleotides match TRBD1. The CDR3 has 16 residues. CDR1 is MNHNS and CDR2 is SASEGT in the germline V gene. CDR3 sequence reads: CVSRGRDRGRGETQYF. CDR3 DNA sequence: TGTGTCAGCAGGGGCCGGGACAGGGGGCGCGGAGAGACCCAGTACTTC.

The chain uses TRBV24-1 and TRBJ1-2; D is unclear. The CDR3 has 13 residues. V lost 4 bases and J 8 bases, leaving 13 bases between the germline ends. Germline V gives CDR1 KGHDR, CDR2 SFDVKD. The chain's CDR3 is CATSDATGRGYTF. The CDR3, as DNA: TGTGCCACCAGTGACGCGACCGGGCGGGGCTACACCTTC.

With respect to this clonotype: This could be a read error, since a much larger clone is one nucleotide away. The rearrangement uses TRBV11-2 and TRBJ2-1, with 7 bases matching TRBD2. Trimming took 7 bases from V and 6 from J; bases not matched to a gene: 6. CDR1 is SGHAT, CDR2 FQNNGV, per germline. The CDR3 covers 13 residues. The CDR3 DNA follows: TGTGCCAGCAACCGGACTAGTACCAATGAGCAGTTCTTC. It is translated as CASNRTSTNEQFF.

This clonotype was detected ten times or more. The chain carries TRBV6-1 and TRBJ1-1, with D perhaps TRBD1 (6 bases). Germline V gene sequence: CDR1 MNHNS, CDR2 SASEGT. Trimming shortened V by 10 bases and J by 4 bases, and 19 bases separated the two germline ends. The CDR3 length is 14 residues. CDR3 residues: CATLKGEVGTEAFF. The CDR3 DNA reads as TGTGCCACCCTAAAGGGGGAAGTAGGCACTGAAGCTTTCTTT.

Many counts were recorded for this clonotype. V usage is TRBV6-6 and J usage is TRBJ2-7; D unresolved. With 2 bases removed from V and 6 bases from J, the gap between germline ends came to 2 bases. Germline values: CDR1 MNHNY, CDR2 SVGAGI (reference sequence). CDR3 length: 10 amino acids. The CDR3 DNA reads TGTGCCAGCAGTTACGCCGAGCAGTACTTC. It codes for CASSYAEQYF.

The chain joins TRBV7-9 to TRBJ2-1, with 10 bases matching TRBD2. Germline trimming cut 5 bases from V and 3 bases from J; bases unmatched to any gene: 4. The CDR3 loop spans 15 amino acids. Germline assignment: CDR1 SEHNR and CDR2 FQNEAQ (reference sequence). The CDR3 is CASSGLAALYNEQFF. CDR3 DNA: TGTGCCAGCAGCGGACTAGCGGCACTCTACAATGAGCAGTTCTTC.

In this sample, this clonotype turned up many times. As DNA, the CDR3 is TGTGCCAGCTCACCGAAACTTCAAGAGACCCAGTACTTC. The encoded protein is CASSPKLQETQYF. The chain links TRBV18 to TRBJ2-5; D uncertain. The CDR3 loop spans 13 amino acids. CDR1 KGHSH and CDR2 LQKENI come from the germline V gene. The ends were cut back, 3 bases at V and 2 bases at J, with 7 bases in the middle.

The gene calls are TRBV28 and TRBJ1-5; 9 positions match TRBD1. Germline CDR1 and CDR2: MDHEN and SYDVKM. This CDR3 contains 16 residues. Unmatched junction bases numbered 9, after V lost 7 bases and J lost 2 bases. CDR3 sequence reads: CASNPGQGTGNQPQHF. The CDR3, as DNA: TGTGCCAGCAATCCGGGACAGGGAACGGGCAATCAGCCCCAGCATTTT. Full variable domain (missing parts from reference TRBV28 and TRBJ1-5): DVKVTQSSRYLVKRTGEKVFLECVQDMDHENMFWYRQDPGLGLRLIYFSYDVKMKEKGDIPEGYSVSREKKERFSLILESASTNQTSMYLCASNPGQGTGNQPQHFGDGTRLSIL.

The chain links TRBV19 to TRBJ2-1; 11 positions match TRBD2. CDR1 and CDR2 from the germline V gene are LNHDA and SQIVND (reference sequence). V trimming: 1 base; J trimming: 3 bases; junction bases outside the gene matches: 5. The CDR3 is 17 amino acids. The CDR3, as DNA: TGTGCCAGTAGTATAGCTGAGACTAGCGGGAACTACAATGAGCAGTTCTTC. This encodes CASSIAETSGNYNEQFF.

This clonotype has ten or more counts. The gene calls are TRBV29-1 and TRBJ1-1; no clear D gene. The CDR3 is made up of 11 amino acids. CDR1 and CDR2 (germline): SQVTM, ANQGSEA. V was shortened by 7 bases and J by 4 bases, with 10 bases between the two germline ends. In DNA, the CDR3 is TGCAGCGGGAGGGAAGGCACTGAAGCTTTCTTT. Translation gives CSGREGTEAFF.

The sample holds many counts of this clonotype. The chain recombines TRBV11-2 with TRBJ2-7; D is possibly TRBD1 (6 bases). Germline loops: CDR1 SGHAT, CDR2 FQNNGV. The CDR3 contains 15 residues. V was trimmed by 6 bases and J by 4 bases, leaving 19 bases between them. In DNA form, the CDR3 reads TGTGCCAGCAGGGGCCCTTCCGGGACACTATACGAGCAGTACTTC. Translating it yields CASRGPSGTLYEQYF.

The sample holds many counts of this clonotype. V is TRBV12-3 or TRBV12-4 and J is TRBJ2-3; the match to TRBD2 covers 14 bases. Unmatched junction bases numbered 4, after V lost 1 base and J lost 4 bases. There are 17 residues in the CDR3. The CDR3 sequence: CASSLGGTSGSADTQYF. The CDR3 DNA follows: TGTGCCAGCAGTTTAGGGGGGACTAGCGGGAGTGCAGATACGCAGTATTTT.

This clonotype was counted ten times or more. V and J are TRBV15 and TRBJ2-7; D unclear. CDR3 size: 16 residues. Germline lookup yields CDR1 LNHNV and CDR2 YYDKDF (reference sequence). Trimming left V 0 bases short and J 2 bases short, with 14 bases between. The CDR3 loop reads CATSRDLYTSTYEQYF. The CDR3 DNA reads as TGTGCCACCAGCAGAGATCTTTACACCAGCACCTACGAGCAGTACTTC.

The chain uses TRBV11-2 and TRBJ2-3; D is perhaps TRBD2 (5 bases). The CDR3 extends over 13 amino acids. V dropped 5 bases and J dropped 4 bases, with 10 bases sitting between them. Looked up from germline, CDR1 is SGHAT and CDR2 is FQNNGV. CDR3: CASSRDIADTQYF. As DNA, the CDR3 is TGTGCCAGCAGCCGGGATATCGCAGATACGCAGTATTTT.

This clonotype appeared a few times. The J gene is TRBJ2-3, the V gene TRBV11-2, with unresolved D. This CDR3 spans 13 amino acids. CDR1 SGHAT and CDR2 FQNNGV come from the germline V gene. Trimming removed 3 bases at V and 2 bases at J, with 6 bases between. CDR3 bases: TGTGCCAGCAGCTTTTTCGACACAGATACGCAGTATTTT. The encoded protein is CASSFFDTDTQYF. Full variable domain (missing parts from reference TRBV11-2 and TRBJ2-3): EAGVAQSPRYKIIEKRQSVAFWCNPISGHATLYWYQQILGQGPKLLIQFQNNGVVDDSQLPKDRFSAERLKGVDSTLKIQPAKLEDSAVYLCASSFFDTDTQYFGPGTRLTVL.

This clonotype appeared a few times. This chain links TRBV28 with TRBJ2-7; D may correspond to TRBD1 or TRBD2 (5 bases each). Germline V gene sequence: CDR1 MDHEN, CDR2 SYDVKM. Trimming cost V 4 bases and J 1 base, with 14 bases left between them. This CDR3 spans 15 amino acids. The CDR3, as DNA: TGTGCCAGCAGTTCCCCCGGGACGGTTTCCTACGAGCAGTACTTC. This gives the protein CASSSPGTVSYEQYF.

This clonotype was counted only a few times. The CDR3: CASSLVGVGQPQHF. DNA for the CDR3: TGTGCCAGCAGCTTGGTGGGGGTAGGGCAGCCCCAGCATTTT. The chain joins TRBV5-5 to TRBJ1-5; D may be TRBD1 (5 bases). Trimming removed 0 bases at V and 7 bases at J, with 11 bases between. This CDR3 contains 14 residues. Germline CDR1 SGHKS, CDR2 YYEKEE (reference sequence).

This clonotype was seen ten or more times. V is TRBV19 and J is TRBJ1-2; unclear D gene. Germline CDR1 is LNHDA and CDR2 is SQIVND (reference sequence). The CDR3 has 15 residues. The V end was cut by 9 bases, the J end by 0 bases, with 17 bases between. CDR3 amino acids: CASDIRATTNYGYTF. CDR3 nucleotide sequence: TGTGCCAGCGATATTCGAGCTACCACTAACTATGGCTACACCTTC.

This clonotype appeared many times. The chain combines TRBV9 with TRBJ2-2, with unresolved D. Trimming left V 1 base short and J 4 bases short, with 8 bases between. Germline assignment: CDR1 SGDLS and CDR2 YYNGEE. This CDR3 has 14 amino acids. The CDR3, as DNA: TGTGCCAGCAGCGTAATTCCTATCACCGGGGAGCTGTTTTTT. This translates into CASSVIPITGELFF.

A few counts support this clonotype. The chain joins TRBV4-1 to TRBJ1-5; 7 nucleotides agree with TRBD1. This CDR3 region has 15 residues. The V segment lost 1 base and the J segment 7 bases; nucleotides outside the gene matches: 7. CDR1 and CDR2 from the germline V gene are MGHRA and YSYEKL. Written as DNA, the CDR3 is TGCGCCAGCAGCCAAGTAGAAGGGGGCACACAGCCCCAGCATTTT. Its protein is CASSQVEGGTQPQHF.